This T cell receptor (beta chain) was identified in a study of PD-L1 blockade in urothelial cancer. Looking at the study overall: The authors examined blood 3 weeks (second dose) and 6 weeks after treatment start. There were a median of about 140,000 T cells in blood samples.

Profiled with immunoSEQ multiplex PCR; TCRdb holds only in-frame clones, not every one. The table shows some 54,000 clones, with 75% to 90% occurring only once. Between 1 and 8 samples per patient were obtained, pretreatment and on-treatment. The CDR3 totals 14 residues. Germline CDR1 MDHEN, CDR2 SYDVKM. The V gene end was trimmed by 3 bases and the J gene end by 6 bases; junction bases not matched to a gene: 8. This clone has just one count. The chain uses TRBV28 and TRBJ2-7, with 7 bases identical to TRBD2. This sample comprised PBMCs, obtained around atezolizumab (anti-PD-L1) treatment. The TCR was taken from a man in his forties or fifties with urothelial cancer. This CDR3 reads CASSLLGEGGEQYF. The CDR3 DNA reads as TGTGCCAGCAGTTTGCTAGGGGAGGGAGGCGAGCAGTACTTC.